This TCR beta chain was sequenced during a study of PD-L1 blockade in urothelial cancer. The CDR3 totals 13 residues. The ends were cut back, 4 bases at V and 4 bases at J, with 8 bases in the middle. CDR1 and CDR2 from the germline V gene are SGHRS and YFSETQ. Time point described: peripheral blood 6 weeks after treatment start. Repertoires were generated with immunoSEQ multiplex PCR, while TCRdb's copy carries only in-frame clones and drops some. Of about 90,000 clones listed, roughly 80% are singletons. This chain uses TRBV5-1 with TRBJ2-2; no clear D. This clonotype was sampled from a man between 65 and 85 years old with urothelial cancer. Sample: PBMCs, taken around atezolizumab (anti-PD-L1) treatment. Here the CDR3 DNA reads TGCGCCAGCAGCGTATACACCACCGGGGAGCTGTTTTTT. It is translated as CASSVYTTGELFF.